Sequencing of this T cell receptor (beta chain) was carried out in a study of T cell repertoires in aging, cancer and after chemotherapy (dated by TCRdb to about 2019). For context, the study as a whole: The donors fell into six age groups ranging from 30 or younger to 70 or older, and each group had at least three individuals. Paired pre- and post-chemotherapy samples in the hematological group came from chronic lymphocytic leukemia patients treated with fludarabine- or bendamustine-based regimens. The complete dataset included 7.5 million to 9.5 million TCR reads. Peripheral blood TCR beta repertoires from healthy donors and cancer patients were profiled to examine immunoaging and T cell reconstitution after chemotherapy. The cohort comprised 200 to 250 cancer patients, approximately 91 with hematological and roughly 120 with solid cancers, plus 95 healthy donors as a reference group. What the authors observed across the whole study: Hematological cancer patients had lymphoid organ infiltration, which may itself impair thymic emigration or peripheral T cell expansion. In healthy donors, the drop in TCR diversity with age came mainly from a loss of richness, whereas in cancer patients a loss of evenness also played a part. Compared with age-matched healthy donors, untreated patients with hematological or solid cancers had significantly lower TCR diversity and higher clonality in blood. In both cancer cohorts, the median generation probability rose over the chemotherapy interval, which suggests that the repertoire was reconstituted through rebound thymic output. According to the authors, the repertoire data do not allow conclusions to be drawn about immunological memory after chemotherapy.

Spanning cysteine to phenylalanine, the CDR3 consists of 12 amino acids. Kept here is only the CDR3 DNA, which spans 36 bases and is read in frame from base 1. Trimming takes 5 bases from V and 8 bases from J, and the germline ends sit 10 bases apart. CDR1 and CDR2 were assigned from the germline V gene as SGHTA and FQGTGA. Rearranged TRB sequences spanning V, D and J segments were amplified by multiplex touch-down PCR using a mixed TRB-A/B primer pool. Illumina adapters and sample indices were attached to the amplicons in two consecutive PCR reactions using Phusion HS II polymerase. Amplicons were gel-purified using the NucleoSpin Gel and PCR Clean-up kit and were subsequently checked with Qubit and an Agilent 2100 Bioanalyzer. Sequencing of the libraries was done on an Illumina MiSeq with paired-end, single-indexed 600-cycle runs. The study's processing was this. TRB sequences were processed with MiXCR versions 2.12 and 3.0.5. A clone was defined as each unique CDR3 nucleotide sequence, and only productive sequences supported by at least two reads were kept. The repertoire metrics were Shannon diversity, evenness, clonality (calculated as one minus evenness), and diversity profiles parameterized by alpha from 0 to 5. The IGoR algorithm was used to calculate generation probabilities of clones in the paired pre- and post-chemotherapy samples. The public reads were reanalyzed by TCRdb: fastp trimming at Q25, MiXCR alignment, in-frame beta chains only. Rows with a matching CDR3 protein are joined into one entry that keeps the most common DNA and genes. The V and J calls were not made by the authors but by TCRdb's processing. Counted in this sample were more than 6,000 distinct CDR3 sequences; 20% to 25% of them appeared once. The ten largest clones capture about 8.5% of the sample.

With regard to this clonotype: The specificity of this receptor is unknown. No per-base quality is available; no much larger clone lies one base away.

TCR beta rearrangements were amplified from genomic DNA isolated from peripheral blood, not from sorted cells or RNA. This TCR came from a human donor with a blood cancer. This sequence uses TRBV7-3 and TRBJ2-1, and TRBD1 may be the D gene, going by 5 matching bases. The sample comprised blood. The DNA reads as follows: TGTGCCAGCAGCCTCACAGGCGATGAGCAGTTCTTC. Translation gives CASSLTGDEQFF.